This entry is about one T cell receptor (beta chain). The source of the sample is a study of T cells in Graves' hyperthyroidism and ophthalmopathy. Clinical symptoms, serum thyroxine, TRAb, thyroid ultrasound and orbital computed tomography informed diagnoses. This sample holds PBMCs from under 11 ml fresh peripheral blood. There were TCR beta CDR3 regions amplified from RNA transcripts. A set of HTBI primers served as the primers for a first-round RT-PCR of the TCR CDR3. TCRdb recomputed calls from the multiplex PCR reads with MiXCR, one row per CDR3 protein. The sample records about 690,000 distinct CDR3 sequences, 17% being singletons. The CDR3 loop spans 12 amino acids. Looked up from germline, CDR1 is SQVTM and CDR2 is ANQGSEA. V lost 5 bases and J lost 2, with 8 bases in between.

The chain has TRBV29-1 and TRBJ2-3; a weak D match, TRBD2 (5 bases). The receptor was derived from a man aged 50 to 60 with Graves' hyperthyroidism. Sequencing was done on a sample of blood. In nucleotides, the CDR3 is TGCAGCGTTCGGGAATACACAGATACGCAGTATTTT. Its translation: CSVREYTDTQYF.